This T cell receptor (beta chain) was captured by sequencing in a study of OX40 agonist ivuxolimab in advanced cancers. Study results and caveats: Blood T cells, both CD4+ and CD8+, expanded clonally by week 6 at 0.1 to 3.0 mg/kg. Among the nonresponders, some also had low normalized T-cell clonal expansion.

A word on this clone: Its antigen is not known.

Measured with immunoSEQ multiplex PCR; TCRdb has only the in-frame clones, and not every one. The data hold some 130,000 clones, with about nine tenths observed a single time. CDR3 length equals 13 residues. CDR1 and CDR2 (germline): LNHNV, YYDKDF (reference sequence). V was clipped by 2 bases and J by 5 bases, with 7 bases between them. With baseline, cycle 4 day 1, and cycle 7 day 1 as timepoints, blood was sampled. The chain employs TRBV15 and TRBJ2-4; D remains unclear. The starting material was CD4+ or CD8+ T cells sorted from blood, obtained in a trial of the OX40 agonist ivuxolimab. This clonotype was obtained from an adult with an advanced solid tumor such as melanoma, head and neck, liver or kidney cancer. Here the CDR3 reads CATSRTYENIQYF. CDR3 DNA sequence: TGTGCCACCAGCAGAACTTATGAAAACATTCAGTACTTC.